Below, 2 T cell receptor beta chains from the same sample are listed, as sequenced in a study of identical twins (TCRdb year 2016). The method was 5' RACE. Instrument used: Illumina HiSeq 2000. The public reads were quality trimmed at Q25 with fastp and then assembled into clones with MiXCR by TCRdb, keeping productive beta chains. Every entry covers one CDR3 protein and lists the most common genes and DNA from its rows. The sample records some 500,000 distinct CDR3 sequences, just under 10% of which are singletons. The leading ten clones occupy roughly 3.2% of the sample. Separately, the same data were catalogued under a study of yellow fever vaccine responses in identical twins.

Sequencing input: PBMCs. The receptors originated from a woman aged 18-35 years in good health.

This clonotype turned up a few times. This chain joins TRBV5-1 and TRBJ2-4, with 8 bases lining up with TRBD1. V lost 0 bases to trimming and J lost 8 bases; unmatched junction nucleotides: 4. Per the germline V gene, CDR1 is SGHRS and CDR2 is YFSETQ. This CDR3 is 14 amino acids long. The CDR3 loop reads CASSLAQGADIQYF. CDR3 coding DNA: TGCGCCAGCAGCTTGGCCCAGGGGGCGGACATTCAGTACTTC.

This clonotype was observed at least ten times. Here the CDR3 reads CASSLVQGNTEAFF. For the CDR3, the DNA is TGCGCCAGCAGCTTGGTGCAGGGGAACACTGAAGCTTTCTTT. The chain employs TRBV5-1 and TRBJ1-1, with a tentative D call TRBD1 (5 bases). Trimming took off 0 bases at V and 1 base at J, with 7 bases between the two ends. The CDR3 contains 14 residues. Germline V gene lookup returns CDR1 SGHRS and CDR2 YFSETQ. The variable domain in full, completed from reference TRBV5-1 and TRBJ1-1, reads KAGVTQTPRYLIKTRGQQVTLSCSPISGHRSVSWYQQTPGQGLQFLFEYFSETQRNKGNFPGRFSGRQFSNSRSEMNVSTLELGDSALYLCASSLVQGNTEAFFGQGTRLTVV.